The clone carrying this T cell receptor beta chain has a handful of counts. Relative to the germline gene, one junction end is altered; a read error may explain this. The germline V gene has CDR1 LNHNV and CDR2 YYDKDF (reference sequence). This CDR3 is 13 amino acids long. RNA in amounts of roughly 0.45 to 1 ug was reverse transcribed with random hexamers. Amplification of TCR beta CDR3 was carried out by immunoSEQ multiplex PCR, which covered 54 Vbeta and 13 Jbeta segments. TCRdb recomputed calls from the immunoSEQ multiplex PCR reads with MiXCR, one row per CDR3 protein. The repertoire holds fewer than 350,000 distinct CDR3 sequences, with about 82% as singletons. These data are taken from a study of CD8 T cells in Susac syndrome.

The origin of this receptor is a human donor with multiple sclerosis. The chain links TRBV15 to TRBJ1-2; D is undetermined. Sequenced material: CD8+ T cells from PBMCs. Written as DNA, the CDR3 is TGTGCCACCAGCCGAGAGGGTATCAATGGCTACACCTTC. Translation gives CATSREGINGYTF.